Presented here are 8 T cell receptor beta chains from one specimen sequenced in a study of T cells in localized non-small cell lung cancer. Method: immunoSEQ multiplex PCR; TCRdb's copy keeps in-frame clones and lacks some. Of some 52,000 clones in the sample, 86% were seen once. Sequenced material: peripheral blood, taken before any cancer treatment. These receptors were collected from a male donor older than 55 with stage III squamous cell lung carcinoma.

The V and J genes are TRBV4-3 and TRBJ1-2; 7 bases match TRBD1. Germline CDR1 is LGHNA and CDR2 is YSLEER. With V trimmed by 1 base and J by 4 bases, 6 bases remained unmatched. The CDR3 consists of 15 residues. CDR3 loop: CASSQAWDSTYGYTF. CDR3 nucleotide sequence: TGCGCCAGCAGCCAAGCCTGGGACAGTACCTATGGCTACACCTTC.

The rearrangement uses TRBV7-9 and TRBJ2-1; tentatively, D is TRBD2 (7 bases). The germline CDR1 and CDR2 sequences are SEHNR and FQNEAQ (reference sequence). This CDR3 contains 14 residues. V was cut by 5 bases and J by 5 bases, with 13 bases left in between. The CDR3 loop is CASSNGGLHNEQFF. CDR3 bases: TGTGCCAGCAGCAACGGGGGGCTCCACAATGAGCAGTTCTTC.

The chain carries TRBV27 and TRBJ1-1, with D unclear. The V end was cut by 11 bases, the J end by 0 bases, with 10 bases between. The germline CDR1 and CDR2 sequences are MNHEY and SMNVEV (reference sequence). This CDR3 contains 12 residues. The CDR3 DNA follows: TGTGCCGCGTGTGGGGTGAACACTGAAGCTTTCTTT. Its translation is CAACGVNTEAFF.

The V and J genes are TRBV23-1 and TRBJ1-3; TRBD1 aligns across 9 bases. TRBV23-1 is an ORF for which the function is uncertain. This CDR3 is 21 amino acids long. Unmatched junction bases numbered 17, after V lost 0 bases and J lost 2 bases. CDR3 protein: CASSQSPDRGLFLRPGNTIYF. CDR3 nucleotide sequence: TGCGCCAGCAGTCAATCACCGGACAGGGGCTTATTCCTCCGGCCTGGAAACACCATATATTTT.

The chain carries TRBV5-1 and TRBJ2-2; 10 bases agree with TRBD2. Germline assignment: CDR1 SGHRS and CDR2 YFSETQ. The CDR3 totals 19 residues. V shed 0 bases, J shed 5 bases, and the junction held 13 bases outside the gene matches. The CDR3 is CASSLGLAGVGVETGELFF. CDR3 sequence (DNA): TGCGCCAGCAGCTTGGGCCTAGCGGGAGTCGGGGTGGAGACCGGGGAGCTGTTTTTT.

The genes are TRBV6-1 and TRBJ1-3; possible D gene TRBD1, 6 bases. With 6 bases removed from V and 4 bases from J, the gap between germline ends came to 13 bases. The germline gives CDR1 MNHNS, CDR2 SASEGT. This CDR3 spans 14 amino acids. Written as DNA, the CDR3 is TGTGCCAGCAGAGCGACAGGCGGAGGAAACACCATATATTTT. This translates into CASRATGGGNTIYF.

This chain connects TRBV5-4 to TRBJ2-1; TRBD1 matches at 10 bases. This CDR3 spans 14 amino acids. Trimming removed 3 bases from V and 8 bases from J; junction bases left unmatched: 5. The germline V gene has CDR1 SGHNT and CDR2 YYREEE (reference sequence). CDR3 nucleotide sequence: TGTGCCAGCAGCTCGGGACAGGGGAGATATGAGCAGTTCTTC. Protein: CASSSGQGRYEQFF.

This chain joins TRBV27 and TRBJ2-2; the D call may be TRBD1 or TRBD2 (5 bases each). Germline CDR1 and CDR2: MNHEY and SMNVEV (reference sequence). This CDR3 has 14 residues. The V end was cut by 3 bases, the J end by 3 bases, with 8 bases between. The CDR3 region has the DNA TGTGCCAGCAGTTTGGGGGTACACACCGGGGAGCTGTTTTTT. The encoded protein is CASSLGVHTGELFF.